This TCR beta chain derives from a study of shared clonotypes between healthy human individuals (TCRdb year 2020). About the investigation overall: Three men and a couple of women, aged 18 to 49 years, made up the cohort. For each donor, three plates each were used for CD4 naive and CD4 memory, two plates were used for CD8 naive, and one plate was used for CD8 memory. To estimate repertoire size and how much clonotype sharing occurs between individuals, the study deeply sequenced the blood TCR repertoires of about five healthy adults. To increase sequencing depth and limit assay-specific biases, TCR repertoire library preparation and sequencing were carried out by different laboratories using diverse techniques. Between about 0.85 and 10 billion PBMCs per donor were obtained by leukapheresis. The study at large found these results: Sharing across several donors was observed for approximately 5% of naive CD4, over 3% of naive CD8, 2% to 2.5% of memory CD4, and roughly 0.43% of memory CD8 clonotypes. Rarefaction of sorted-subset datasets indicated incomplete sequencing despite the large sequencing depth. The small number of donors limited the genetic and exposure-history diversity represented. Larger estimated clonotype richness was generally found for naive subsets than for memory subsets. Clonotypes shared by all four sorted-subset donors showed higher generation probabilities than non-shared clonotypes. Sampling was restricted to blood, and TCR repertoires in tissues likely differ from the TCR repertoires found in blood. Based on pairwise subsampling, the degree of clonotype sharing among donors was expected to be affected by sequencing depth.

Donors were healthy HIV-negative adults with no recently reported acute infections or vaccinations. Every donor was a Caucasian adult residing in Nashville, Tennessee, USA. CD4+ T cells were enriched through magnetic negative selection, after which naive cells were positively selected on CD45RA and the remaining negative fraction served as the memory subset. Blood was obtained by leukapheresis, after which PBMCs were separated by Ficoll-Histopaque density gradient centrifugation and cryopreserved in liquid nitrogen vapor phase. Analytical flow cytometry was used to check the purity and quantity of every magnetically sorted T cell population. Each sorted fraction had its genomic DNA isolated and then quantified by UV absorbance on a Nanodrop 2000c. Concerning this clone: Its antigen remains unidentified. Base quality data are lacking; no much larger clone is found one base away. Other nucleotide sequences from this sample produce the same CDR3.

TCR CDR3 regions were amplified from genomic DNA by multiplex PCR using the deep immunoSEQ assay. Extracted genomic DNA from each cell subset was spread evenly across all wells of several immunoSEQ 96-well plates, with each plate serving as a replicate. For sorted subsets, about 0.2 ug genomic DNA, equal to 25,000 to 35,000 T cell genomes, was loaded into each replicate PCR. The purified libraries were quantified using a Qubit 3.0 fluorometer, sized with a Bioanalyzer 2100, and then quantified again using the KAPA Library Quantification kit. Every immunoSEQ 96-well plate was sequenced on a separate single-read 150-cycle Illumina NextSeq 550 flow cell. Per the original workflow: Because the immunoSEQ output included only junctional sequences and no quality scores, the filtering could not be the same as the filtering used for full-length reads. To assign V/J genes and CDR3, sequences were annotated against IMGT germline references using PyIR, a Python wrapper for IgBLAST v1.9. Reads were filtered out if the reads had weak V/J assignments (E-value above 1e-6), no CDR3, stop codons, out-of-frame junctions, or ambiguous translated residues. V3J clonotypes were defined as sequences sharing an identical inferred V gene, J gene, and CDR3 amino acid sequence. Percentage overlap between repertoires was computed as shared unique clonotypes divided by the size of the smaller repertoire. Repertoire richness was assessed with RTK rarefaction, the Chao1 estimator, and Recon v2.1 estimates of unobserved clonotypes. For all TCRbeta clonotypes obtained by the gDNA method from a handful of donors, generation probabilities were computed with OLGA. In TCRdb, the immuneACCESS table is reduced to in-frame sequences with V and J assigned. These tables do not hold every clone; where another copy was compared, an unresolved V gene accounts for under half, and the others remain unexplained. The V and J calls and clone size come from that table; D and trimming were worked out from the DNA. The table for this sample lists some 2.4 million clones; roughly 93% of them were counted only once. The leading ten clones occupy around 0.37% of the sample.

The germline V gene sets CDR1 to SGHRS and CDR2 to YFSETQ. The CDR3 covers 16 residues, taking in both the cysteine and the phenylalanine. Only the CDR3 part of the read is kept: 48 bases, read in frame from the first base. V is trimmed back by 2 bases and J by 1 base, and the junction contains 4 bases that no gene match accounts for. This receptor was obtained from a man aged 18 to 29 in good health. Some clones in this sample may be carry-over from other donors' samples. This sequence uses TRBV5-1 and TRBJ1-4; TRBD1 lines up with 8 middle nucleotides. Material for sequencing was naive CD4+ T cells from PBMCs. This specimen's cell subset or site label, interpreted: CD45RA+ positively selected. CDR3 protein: CASSFGQGLTNEKLFF. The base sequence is TGCGCCAGCAGCTTCGGACAGGGACTAACTAATGAAAAACTGTTTTTT. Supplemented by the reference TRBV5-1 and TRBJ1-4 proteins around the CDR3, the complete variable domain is KAGVTQTPRYLIKTRGQQVTLSCSPISGHRSVSWYQQTPGQGLQFLFEYFSETQRNKGNFPGRFSGRQFSNSRSEMNVSTLELGDSALYLCASSFGQGLTNEKLFFGSGTQLSVL.